The clone carrying this T cell receptor (beta chain) was seen many times. 2 million PBMCs stored at -80 C were the source of the unsorted libraries. One entry per CDR3 protein, called by TCRdb with MiXCR from the 5' RACE reads. Altogether tens of thousands of distinct CDR3 sequences are present, 13% to 15% being singletons, with the ten largest covering approximately 6.8%. The sample is drawn from a study of neurological immune-mediated disorders. Germline CDR1 and CDR2: MDHEN and SYDVKM. This CDR3 region has 15 residues. V lost 7 bases and J lost 4, with 17 bases in between. The clonotype was recovered from a woman between 45 and 60 years old in good health. The sequencing sample was made of PBMCs. The chain has TRBV28 and TRBJ2-1; tentatively, D is TRBD2 (5 bases). CDR3 protein: CASTYLGTGYNEQFF. Here the CDR3 DNA reads TGTGCCAGCACCTACCTAGGTACGGGGTACAATGAGCAGTTCTTC.